Listed below are T cell receptor beta chains from one sample, sequenced in a study of OX40 agonist ivuxolimab in advanced cancers. The data were produced by immunoSEQ multiplex PCR, yet TCRdb's version contains in-frame clones alone and is incomplete. The sample has tens of thousands of clones, around 87% seen once. The sequencing used CD4+ or CD8+ T cells sorted from blood, collected in a trial of the OX40 agonist ivuxolimab. The receptors here all came from an adult with an advanced solid tumor such as melanoma, head and neck, liver or kidney cancer. CDR3s include the opening cysteine and the closing phenylalanine or tryptophan. A D gene is named only where the DNA matches it firmly. Clone sizes are given selectively: once, few, many, or a class where the clone is expanded.

clone_size j_call v_call d_call cdr3_aa cdr3_nt
- TRBJ2-7 TRBV5-4 - CASSFPDTGYEQYF TGTGCCAGCAGCTTCCCGGACACTGGCTACGAGCAGTACTTC
- TRBJ2-1 TRBV7-8 - CASSLTEWDEQFF TGTGCCAGCAGCTTAACTGAATGGGATGAGCAGTTCTTC
- TRBJ2-3 TRBV28 - CASRGPARDTQYF TGTGCCAGCAGGGGGCCGGCACGAGATACGCAGTATTTT
- TRBJ1-6 TRBV5-6 - CASSLVADYNSPLHF TGTGCCAGCAGCTTGGTGGCGGACTATAATTCACCCCTCCACTTT
once TRBJ2-7 TRBV2 - CASKIQTSSYEQYF TGTGCCAGCAAGATACAAACAAGCTCCTACGAGCAGTACTTC
- TRBJ2-5 TRBV1 - CTSSPRTPQETQYF TGCACCAGCAGCCCCCGGACTCCTCAAGAGACCCAGTACTTC
- TRBJ1-1 TRBV30 - CAWSVLDEAFF TGTGCCTGGAGTGTACTAGATGAAGCTTTCTTT
- TRBJ2-7 TRBV6-5 TRBD1 CASSSGGTGGYEQYF TGTGCCAGCAGCTCAGGGGGGACAGGGGGCTACGAGCAGTACTTC
- TRBJ1-1 TRBV28 - CASSLVGGMNTEAFF TGTGCCAGCAGTTTAGTAGGGGGGATGAACACTGAAGCTTTCTTT
- TRBJ1-1 TRBV19 - CASSIIEVGNTEAFF TGTGCCAGTAGTATAATAGAGGTGGGTAACACTGAAGCTTTCTTT
- TRBJ1-2 TRBV9 - CASSVGSLPTGYTF TGTGCCAGCAGCGTAGGATCGTTACCCACAGGCTACACCTTC
- TRBJ1-5 TRBV12-5 - CASGLAGSNQPQHF TGTGCTAGTGGTTTGGCGGGAAGCAATCAGCCCCAGCATTTT
- TRBJ1-4 TRBV28 - CASSPGGELTNEKLFF TGTGCCAGCAGTCCCGGGGGGGAATTAACTAATGAAAAACTGTTTTTT
- TRBJ2-1 TRBV13 - CASSKLYNEQFF TGTGCCAGCAGTAAACTATACAATGAGCAGTTCTTC
- TRBJ2-2 TRBV28 - CASSSDIRVTGELFF TGTGCCAGCAGCTCAGACATCAGGGTAACCGGGGAGCTGTTTTTT
- TRBJ2-7 TRBV6-1 - CASSQTYEQYF TGTGCCAGCAGCCAAACTTACGAGCAGTACTTC